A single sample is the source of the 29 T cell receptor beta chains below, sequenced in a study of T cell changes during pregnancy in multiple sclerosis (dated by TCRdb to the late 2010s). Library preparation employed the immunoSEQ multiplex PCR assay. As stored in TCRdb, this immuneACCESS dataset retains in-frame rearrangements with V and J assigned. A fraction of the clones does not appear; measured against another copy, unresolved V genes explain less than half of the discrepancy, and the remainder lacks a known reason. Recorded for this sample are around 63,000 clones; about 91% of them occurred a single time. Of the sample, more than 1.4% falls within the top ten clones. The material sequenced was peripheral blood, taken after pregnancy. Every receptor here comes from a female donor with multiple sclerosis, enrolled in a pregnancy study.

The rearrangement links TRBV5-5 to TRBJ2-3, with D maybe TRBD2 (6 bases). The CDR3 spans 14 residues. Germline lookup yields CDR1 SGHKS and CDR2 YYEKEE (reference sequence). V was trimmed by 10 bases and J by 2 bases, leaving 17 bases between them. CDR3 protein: CAGAGGAFTDTQYF. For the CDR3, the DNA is TGTGCCGGGGCCGGGGGAGCCTTCACAGATACGCAGTATTTT.

This chain's CDR3 is CATSSKTGTSAQYF. The CDR3 region has the DNA TGTGCCACCAGCAGTAAAACCGGGACTTCGGCCCAGTACTTC. The V and J genes are TRBV15 and TRBJ2-5; a weak D match, TRBD2 (6 bases). Germline V gives CDR1 LNHNV, CDR2 YYDKDF (reference sequence). CDR3 size: 14 residues. V lost 3 bases and J 9 bases, leaving 17 bases between the germline ends.

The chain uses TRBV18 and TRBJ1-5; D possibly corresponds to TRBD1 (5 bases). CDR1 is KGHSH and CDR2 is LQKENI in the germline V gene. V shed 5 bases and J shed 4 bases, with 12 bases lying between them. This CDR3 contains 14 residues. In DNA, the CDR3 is TGTGCCAGCTCAGGTTTGGGGGGGAATCAGCCCCAGCATTTT. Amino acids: CASSGLGGNQPQHF. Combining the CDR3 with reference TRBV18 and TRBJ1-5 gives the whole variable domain NAGVMQNPRHLVRRRGQEARLRCSPMKGHSHVYWYRQLPEEGLKFMVYLQKENIIDESGMPKERFSAEFPKEGPSILRIQQVVRGDSAAYFCASSGLGGNQPQHFGDGTRLSIL.

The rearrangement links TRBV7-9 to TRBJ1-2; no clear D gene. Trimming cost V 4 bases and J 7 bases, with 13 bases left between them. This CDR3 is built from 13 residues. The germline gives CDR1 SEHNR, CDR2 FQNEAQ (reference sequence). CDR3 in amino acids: CASSSTKGGGYTF. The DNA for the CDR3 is TGTGCCAGCAGCTCAACTAAGGGAGGTGGCTACACCTTC.

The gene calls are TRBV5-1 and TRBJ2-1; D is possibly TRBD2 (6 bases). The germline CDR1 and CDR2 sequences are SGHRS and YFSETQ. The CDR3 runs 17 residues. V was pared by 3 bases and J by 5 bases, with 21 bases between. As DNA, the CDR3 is TGCGCCAGCAGCTCCTTTGGGGGGTGGCCTGTCAACAATGAGCAGTTCTTC. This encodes CASSSFGGWPVNNEQFF.

The chain's CDR3 is CASSYSQEAWTEAFF. CDR3 nucleotide sequence: TGTGCCAGCAGTTACTCTCAGGAGGCATGGACTGAAGCTTTCTTT. The chain carries TRBV6-5 and TRBJ1-1; unclear D gene. The CDR3 spans 15 residues. CDR1 and CDR2 (germline): MNHEY, SVGAGI. V was trimmed by 0 bases and J by 5 bases, leaving 13 bases between them.

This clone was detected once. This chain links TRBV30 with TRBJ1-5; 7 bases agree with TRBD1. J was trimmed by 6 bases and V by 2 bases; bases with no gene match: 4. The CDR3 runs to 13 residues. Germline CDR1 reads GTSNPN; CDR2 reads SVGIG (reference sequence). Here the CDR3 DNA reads TGTGCCTGGAGTCGTCAGGGGGGTCAGCCCCAGCATTTT. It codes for CAWSRQGGQPQHF.

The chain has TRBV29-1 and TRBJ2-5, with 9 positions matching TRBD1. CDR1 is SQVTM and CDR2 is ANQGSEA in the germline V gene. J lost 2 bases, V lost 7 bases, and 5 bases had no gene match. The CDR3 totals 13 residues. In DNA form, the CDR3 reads TGCAGCGCGGGACAGGGCGCACAAGAGACCCAGTACTTC. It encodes CSAGQGAQETQYF.

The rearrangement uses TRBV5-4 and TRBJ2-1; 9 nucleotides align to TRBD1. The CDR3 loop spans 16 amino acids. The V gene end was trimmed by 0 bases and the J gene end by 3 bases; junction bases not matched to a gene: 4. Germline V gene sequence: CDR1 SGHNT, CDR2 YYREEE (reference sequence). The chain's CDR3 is CASSLGTGAYYNEQFF. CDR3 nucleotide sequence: TGTGCCAGCAGCTTGGGGACAGGGGCCTACTACAATGAGCAGTTCTTC.

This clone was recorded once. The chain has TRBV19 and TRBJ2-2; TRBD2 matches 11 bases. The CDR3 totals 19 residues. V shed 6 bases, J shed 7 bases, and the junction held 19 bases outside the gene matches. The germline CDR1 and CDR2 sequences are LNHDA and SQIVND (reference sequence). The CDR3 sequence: CASSPAGLAGGASDGELFF. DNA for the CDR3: TGTGCCAGTAGCCCTGCGGGCCTAGCGGGAGGAGCGAGTGACGGGGAGCTGTTTTTT.

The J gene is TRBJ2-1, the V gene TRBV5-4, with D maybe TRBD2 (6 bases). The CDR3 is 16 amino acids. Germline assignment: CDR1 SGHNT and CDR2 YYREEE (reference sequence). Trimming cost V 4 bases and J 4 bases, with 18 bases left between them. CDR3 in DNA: TGTGCCAGCAGCCTCCGCCATGGTAGCGGATACAATGAGCAGTTCTTC. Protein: CASSLRHGSGYNEQFF.

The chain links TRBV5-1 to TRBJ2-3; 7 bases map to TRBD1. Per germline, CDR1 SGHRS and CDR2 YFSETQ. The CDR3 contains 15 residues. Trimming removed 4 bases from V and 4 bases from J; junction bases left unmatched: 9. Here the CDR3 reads CASSLGQLSPDTQYF. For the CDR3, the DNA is TGCGCCAGCAGCCTGGGACAGCTTAGCCCAGATACGCAGTATTTT.

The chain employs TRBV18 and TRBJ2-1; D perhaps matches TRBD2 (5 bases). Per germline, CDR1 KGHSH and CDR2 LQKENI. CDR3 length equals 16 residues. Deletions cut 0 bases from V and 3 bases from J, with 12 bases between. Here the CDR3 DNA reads TGTGCCAGCTCACCACCGGGGAGTGTGAACTACAATGAGCAGTTCTTC. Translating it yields CASSPPGSVNYNEQFF.

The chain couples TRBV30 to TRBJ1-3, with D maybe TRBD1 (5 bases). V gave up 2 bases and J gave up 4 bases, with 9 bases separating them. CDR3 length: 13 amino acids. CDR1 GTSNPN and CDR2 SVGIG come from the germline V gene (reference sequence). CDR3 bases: TGTGCCTGGAGTCAGGGTCCAGGAAACACCATATATTTT. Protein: CAWSQGPGNTIYF.

CDR3 protein: CASSEKQGRVGYEQYF. CDR3 sequence (DNA): TGTGCCAGCAGTGAAAAACAGGGGCGCGTTGGTTACGAGCAGTACTTC. The chain joins TRBV6-4 to TRBJ2-7, with 7 bases identical to TRBD1. V lost 3 bases, J lost 4 bases, and 12 bases stayed unmatched. Germline CDR1 MRHNA, CDR2 SNTAGT. The CDR3 runs to 16 residues.

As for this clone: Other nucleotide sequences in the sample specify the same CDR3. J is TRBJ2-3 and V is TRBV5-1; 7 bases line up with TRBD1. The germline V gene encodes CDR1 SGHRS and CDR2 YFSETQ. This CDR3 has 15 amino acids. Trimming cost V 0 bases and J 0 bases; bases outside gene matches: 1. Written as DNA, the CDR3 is TGCGCCAGCAGCTTGGTACAGGGGAGCACAGATACGCAGTATTTT. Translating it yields CASSLVQGSTDTQYF.

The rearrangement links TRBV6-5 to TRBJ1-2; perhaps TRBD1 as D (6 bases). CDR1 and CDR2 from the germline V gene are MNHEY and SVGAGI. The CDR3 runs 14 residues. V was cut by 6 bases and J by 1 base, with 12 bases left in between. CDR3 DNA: TGTGCCAGCAGGGAAACAGGGAATAACTATGGCTACACCTTC. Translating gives CASRETGNNYGYTF.

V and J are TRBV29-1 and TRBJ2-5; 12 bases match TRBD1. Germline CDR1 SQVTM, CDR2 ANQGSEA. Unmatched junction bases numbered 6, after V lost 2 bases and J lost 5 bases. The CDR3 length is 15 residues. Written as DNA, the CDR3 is TGCAGCGTTGAACGTGGGACAGGGGGCGTGGAGACCCAGTACTTC. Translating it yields CSVERGTGGVETQYF.

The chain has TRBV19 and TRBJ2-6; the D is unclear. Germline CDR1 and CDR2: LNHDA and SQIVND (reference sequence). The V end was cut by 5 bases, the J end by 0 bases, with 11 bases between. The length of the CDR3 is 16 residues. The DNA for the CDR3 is TGTGCCAGTAGTCTTACGGAGAGCTCTGGGGCCAACGTCCTGACTTTC. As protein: CASSLTESSGANVLTF.

CDR3 amino acids: CASSLQGIYEQYF. CDR3 in DNA: TGTGCCAGCTCACTGCAGGGGATCTACGAGCAGTACTTC. The chain uses TRBV18 and TRBJ2-7; D is possibly TRBD1 (6 bases). The CDR3 loop spans 13 amino acids. The V gene lost 4 bases and the J gene lost 3 bases, with 10 bases spanning the gap. The germline V gene encodes CDR1 KGHSH and CDR2 LQKENI.

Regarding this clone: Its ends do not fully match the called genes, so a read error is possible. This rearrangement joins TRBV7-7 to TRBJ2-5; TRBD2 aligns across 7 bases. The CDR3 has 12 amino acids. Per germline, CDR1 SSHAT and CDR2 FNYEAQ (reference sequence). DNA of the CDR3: TGTGCTAGCAGCTCTAGCGGAGAGACCCAGTACTTC. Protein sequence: CASSSSGETQYF.

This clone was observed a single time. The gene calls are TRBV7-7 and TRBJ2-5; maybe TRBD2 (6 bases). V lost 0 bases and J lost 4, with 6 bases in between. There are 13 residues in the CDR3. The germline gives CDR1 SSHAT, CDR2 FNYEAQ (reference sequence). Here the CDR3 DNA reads TGTGCCAGCAGCTTAGCGGGAGGAGAGACCCAGTACTTC. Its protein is CASSLAGGETQYF.

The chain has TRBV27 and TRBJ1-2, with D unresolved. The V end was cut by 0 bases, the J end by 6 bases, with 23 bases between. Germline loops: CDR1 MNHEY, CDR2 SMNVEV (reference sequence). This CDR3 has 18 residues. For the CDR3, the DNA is TGTGCCAGCAGTTTATCTATATATATGTTGACCACCCGGGATGGCTACACCTTC. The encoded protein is CASSLSIYMLTTRDGYTF.

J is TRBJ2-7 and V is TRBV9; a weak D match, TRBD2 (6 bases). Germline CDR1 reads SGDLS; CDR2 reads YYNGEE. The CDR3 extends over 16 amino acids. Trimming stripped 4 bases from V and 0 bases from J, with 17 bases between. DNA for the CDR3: TGTGCCAGCAGCTCTCAAGGACCCGGGAGCTCCTACGAGCAGTACTTC. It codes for CASSSQGPGSSYEQYF.

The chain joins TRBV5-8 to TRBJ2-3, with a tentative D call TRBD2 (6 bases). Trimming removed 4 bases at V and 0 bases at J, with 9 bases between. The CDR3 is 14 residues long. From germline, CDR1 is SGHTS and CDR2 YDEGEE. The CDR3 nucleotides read TGTGCCAGCAGCATAGCGGCTAGCACAGATACGCAGTATTTT. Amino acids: CASSIAASTDTQYF.

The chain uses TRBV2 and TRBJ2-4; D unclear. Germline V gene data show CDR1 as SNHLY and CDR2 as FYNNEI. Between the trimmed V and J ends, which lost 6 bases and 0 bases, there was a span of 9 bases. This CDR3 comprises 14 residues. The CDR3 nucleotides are TGTGCCAGCAGCGACAAGCTAGCCAAAAACATTCAGTACTTC. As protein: CASSDKLAKNIQYF.

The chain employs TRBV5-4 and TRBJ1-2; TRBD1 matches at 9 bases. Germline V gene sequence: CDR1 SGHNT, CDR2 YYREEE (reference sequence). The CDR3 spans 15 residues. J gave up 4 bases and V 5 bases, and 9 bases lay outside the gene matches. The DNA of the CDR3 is TGTGCCAGCAGACCAGGACAGGGGCTCCCCTATGGCTACACCTTC. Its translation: CASRPGQGLPYGYTF.

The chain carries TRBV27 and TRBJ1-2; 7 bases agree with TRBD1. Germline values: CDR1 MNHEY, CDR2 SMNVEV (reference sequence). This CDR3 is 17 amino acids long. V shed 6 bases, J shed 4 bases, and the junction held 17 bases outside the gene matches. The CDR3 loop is CASSPSGGYRGPYGYTF. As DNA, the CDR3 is TGTGCCAGCAGCCCCTCGGGGGGGTACAGGGGACCCTATGGCTACACCTTC.

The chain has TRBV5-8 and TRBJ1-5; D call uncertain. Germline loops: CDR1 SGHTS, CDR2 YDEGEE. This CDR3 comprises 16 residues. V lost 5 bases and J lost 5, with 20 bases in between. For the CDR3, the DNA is TGTGCCAGCAGTACTTCATGGCAGGCCGGGGATCAGCCCCAGCATTTT. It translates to CASSTSWQAGDQPQHF.